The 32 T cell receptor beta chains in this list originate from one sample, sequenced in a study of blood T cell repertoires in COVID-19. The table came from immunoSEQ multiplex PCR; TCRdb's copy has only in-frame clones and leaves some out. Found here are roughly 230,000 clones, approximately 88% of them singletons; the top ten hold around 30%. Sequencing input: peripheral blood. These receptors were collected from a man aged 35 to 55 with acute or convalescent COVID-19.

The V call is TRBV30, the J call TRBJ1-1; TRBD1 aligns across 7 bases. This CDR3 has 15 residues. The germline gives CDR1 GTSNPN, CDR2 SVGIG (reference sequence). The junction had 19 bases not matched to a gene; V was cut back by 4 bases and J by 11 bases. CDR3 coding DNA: TGTGCCTGGACCGGAACGCAGGGACAGAAGAATACGGCTTTCTTT. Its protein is CAWTGTQGQKNTAFF.

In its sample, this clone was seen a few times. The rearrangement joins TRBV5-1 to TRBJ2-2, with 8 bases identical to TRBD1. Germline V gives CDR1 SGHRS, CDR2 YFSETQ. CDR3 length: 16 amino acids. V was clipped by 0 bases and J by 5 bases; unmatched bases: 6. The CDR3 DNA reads TGCGCCAGCAGCTTGGCCCCCGGACAGGGTACCGGGGAGCTGTTTTTT. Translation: CASSLAPGQGTGELFF.

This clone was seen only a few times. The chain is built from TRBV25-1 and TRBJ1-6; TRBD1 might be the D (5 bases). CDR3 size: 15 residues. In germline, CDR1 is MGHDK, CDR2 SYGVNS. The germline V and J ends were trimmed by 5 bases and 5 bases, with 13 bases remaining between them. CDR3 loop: CASSFQGLDNSPLHF. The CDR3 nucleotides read TGTGCCAGCAGTTTTCAGGGACTAGATAATTCACCCCTCCACTTT.

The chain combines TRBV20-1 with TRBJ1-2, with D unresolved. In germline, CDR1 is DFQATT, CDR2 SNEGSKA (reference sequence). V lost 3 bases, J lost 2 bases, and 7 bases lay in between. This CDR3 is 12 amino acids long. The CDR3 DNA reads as TGCAGTGCTAGTCCAGAAAACTATGGCTACACCTTC. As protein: CSASPENYGYTF.

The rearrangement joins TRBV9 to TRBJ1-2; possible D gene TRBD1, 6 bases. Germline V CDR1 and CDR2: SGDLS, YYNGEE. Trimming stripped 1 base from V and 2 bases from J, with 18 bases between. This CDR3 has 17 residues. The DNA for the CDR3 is TGTGCCAGCAGCGTAACGGGGGGCTCTATCGCAAACTATGGCTACACCTTC. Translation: CASSVTGGSIANYGYTF.

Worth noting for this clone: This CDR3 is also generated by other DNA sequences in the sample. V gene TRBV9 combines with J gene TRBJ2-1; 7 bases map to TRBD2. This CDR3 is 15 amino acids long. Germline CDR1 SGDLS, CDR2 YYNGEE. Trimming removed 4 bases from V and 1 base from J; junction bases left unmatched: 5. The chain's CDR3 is CASSPREKSYNEQFF. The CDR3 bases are TGTGCCAGCAGCCCGCGGGAGAAGTCCTACAATGAGCAGTTCTTC.

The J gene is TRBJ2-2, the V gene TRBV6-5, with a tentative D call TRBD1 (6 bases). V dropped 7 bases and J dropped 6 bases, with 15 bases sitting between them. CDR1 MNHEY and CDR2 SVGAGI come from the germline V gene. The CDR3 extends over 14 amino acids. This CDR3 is CASKLQGSPGELFF. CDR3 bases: TGTGCCAGCAAACTACAGGGTTCCCCCGGGGAGCTGTTTTTT.

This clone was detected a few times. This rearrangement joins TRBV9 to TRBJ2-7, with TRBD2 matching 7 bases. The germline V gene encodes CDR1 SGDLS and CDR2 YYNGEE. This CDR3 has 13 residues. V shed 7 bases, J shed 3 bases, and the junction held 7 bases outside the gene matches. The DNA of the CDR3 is TGTGCCAGCGGGCGGGAGCAAAGCTACGAGCAGTACTTC. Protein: CASGREQSYEQYF. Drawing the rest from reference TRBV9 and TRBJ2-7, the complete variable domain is DSGVTQTPKHLITATGQRVTLRCSPRSGDLSVYWYQQSLDQGLQFLIQYYNGEERAKGNILERFSAQQFPDLHSELNLSSLELGDSALYFCASGREQSYEQYFGPGTRLTVT.

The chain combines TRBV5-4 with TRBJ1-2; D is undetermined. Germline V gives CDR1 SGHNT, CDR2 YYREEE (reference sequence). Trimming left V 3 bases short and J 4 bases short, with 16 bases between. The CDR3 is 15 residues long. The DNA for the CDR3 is TGTGCCAGCAGCTGGGAGGACGGAAAGCTCTATGGCTACACCTTC. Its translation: CASSWEDGKLYGYTF. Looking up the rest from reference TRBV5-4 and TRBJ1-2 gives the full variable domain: ETGVTQSPTHLIKTRGQQVTLRCSSQSGHNTVSWYQQALGQGPQFIFQYYREEENGRGNFPPRFSGLQFPNYSSELNVNALELDDSALYLCASSWEDGKLYGYTFGSGTRLTVV.

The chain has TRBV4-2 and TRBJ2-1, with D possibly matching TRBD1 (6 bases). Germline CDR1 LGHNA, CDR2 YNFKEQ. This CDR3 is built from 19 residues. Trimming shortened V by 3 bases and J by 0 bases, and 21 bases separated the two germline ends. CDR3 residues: CASSHMTGPGPSSYNEQFF. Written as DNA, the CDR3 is TGTGCCAGCAGCCATATGACAGGACCTGGACCAAGCTCCTACAATGAGCAGTTCTTC.

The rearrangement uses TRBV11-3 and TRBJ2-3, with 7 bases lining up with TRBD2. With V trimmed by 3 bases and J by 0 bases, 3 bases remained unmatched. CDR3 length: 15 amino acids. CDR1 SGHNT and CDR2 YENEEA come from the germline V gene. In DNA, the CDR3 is TGTGCCAGCAGCTTGGGGAGGGGAAGCACAGATACGCAGTATTTT. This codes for CASSLGRGSTDTQYF.

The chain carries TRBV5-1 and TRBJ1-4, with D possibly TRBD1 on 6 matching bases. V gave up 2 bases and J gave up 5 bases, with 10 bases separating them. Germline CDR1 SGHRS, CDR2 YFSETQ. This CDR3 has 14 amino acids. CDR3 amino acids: CASSFYGQNEKLFF. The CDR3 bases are TGCGCCAGCAGCTTTTATGGACAGAATGAAAAACTGTTTTTT.

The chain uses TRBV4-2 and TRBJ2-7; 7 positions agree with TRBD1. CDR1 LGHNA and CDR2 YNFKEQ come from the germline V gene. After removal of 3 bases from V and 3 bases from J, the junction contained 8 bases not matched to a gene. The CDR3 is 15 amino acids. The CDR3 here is CASSHPGTAFYEQYF. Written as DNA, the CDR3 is TGTGCCAGCAGCCATCCCGGGACAGCCTTCTACGAGCAGTACTTC.

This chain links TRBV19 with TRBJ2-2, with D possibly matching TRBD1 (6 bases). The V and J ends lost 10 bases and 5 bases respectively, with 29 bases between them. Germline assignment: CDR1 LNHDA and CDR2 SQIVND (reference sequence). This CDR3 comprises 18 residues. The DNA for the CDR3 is TGTGCCACCGAGCGATACATCCAAGGGGGAATGGGTACCGGGGAGCTGTTTTTT. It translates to CATERYIQGGMGTGELFF.

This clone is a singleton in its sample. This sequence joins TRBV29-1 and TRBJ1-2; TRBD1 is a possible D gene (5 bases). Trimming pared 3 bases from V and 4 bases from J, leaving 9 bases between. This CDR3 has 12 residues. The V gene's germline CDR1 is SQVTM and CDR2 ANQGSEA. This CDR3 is CSVDGGGYGYTF. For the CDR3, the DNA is TGCAGCGTTGACGGGGGGGGCTATGGCTACACCTTC.

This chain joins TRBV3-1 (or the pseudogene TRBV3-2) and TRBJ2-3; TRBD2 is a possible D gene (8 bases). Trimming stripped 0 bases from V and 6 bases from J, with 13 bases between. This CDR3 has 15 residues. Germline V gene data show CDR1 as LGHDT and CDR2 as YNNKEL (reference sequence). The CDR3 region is CASSQEGQRGDTQYF. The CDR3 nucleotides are TGTGCCAGCAGCCAAGAGGGACAGCGGGGGGATACGCAGTATTTT.

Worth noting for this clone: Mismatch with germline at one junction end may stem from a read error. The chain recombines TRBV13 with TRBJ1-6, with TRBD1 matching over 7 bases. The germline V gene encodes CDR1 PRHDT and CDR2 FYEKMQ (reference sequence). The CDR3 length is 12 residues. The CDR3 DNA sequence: TGTGCCAGCAGCGCGTCGGACAGGCGCCCCACCTTT. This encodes CASSASDRRPTF.

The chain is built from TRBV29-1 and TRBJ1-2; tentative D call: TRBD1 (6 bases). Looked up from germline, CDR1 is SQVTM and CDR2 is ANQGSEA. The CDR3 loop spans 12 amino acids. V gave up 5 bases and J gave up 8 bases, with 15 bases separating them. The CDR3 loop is CSVSGGLGGYTF. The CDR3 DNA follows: TGCAGCGTTTCTGGGGGCTTGGGAGGCTACACCTTC.

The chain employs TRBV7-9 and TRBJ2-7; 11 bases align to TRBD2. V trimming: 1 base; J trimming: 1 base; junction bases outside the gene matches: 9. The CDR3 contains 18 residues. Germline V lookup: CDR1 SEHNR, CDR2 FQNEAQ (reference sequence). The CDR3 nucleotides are TGTGCCAGCAGCTTAGGACGGTTAGCGGGAGGGAGATCCTACGAGCAGTACTTC. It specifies CASSLGRLAGGRSYEQYF.

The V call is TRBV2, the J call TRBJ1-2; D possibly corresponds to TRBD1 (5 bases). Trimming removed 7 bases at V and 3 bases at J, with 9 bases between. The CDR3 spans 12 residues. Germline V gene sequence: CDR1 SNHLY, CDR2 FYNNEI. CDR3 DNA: TGTGCCAGCAATCCAGGGTACTATGGCTACACCTTC. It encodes CASNPGYYGYTF.

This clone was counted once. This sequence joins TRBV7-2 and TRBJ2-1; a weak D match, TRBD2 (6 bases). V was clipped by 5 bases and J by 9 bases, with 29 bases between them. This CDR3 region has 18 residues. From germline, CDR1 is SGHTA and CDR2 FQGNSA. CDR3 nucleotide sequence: TGTGCCAGCAGCACACCAGCGGGTTGGGGCCCCCGGGGTAGTGAGCAGTTCTTC. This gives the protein CASSTPAGWGPRGSEQFF.

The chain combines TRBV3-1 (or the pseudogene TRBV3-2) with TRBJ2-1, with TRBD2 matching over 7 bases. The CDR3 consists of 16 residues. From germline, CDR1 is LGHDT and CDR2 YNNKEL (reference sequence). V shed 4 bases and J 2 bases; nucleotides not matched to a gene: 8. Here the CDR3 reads CASSRLVAGAYNEQFF. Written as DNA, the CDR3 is TGTGCCAGCAGCCGGTTAGTGGCGGGAGCCTACAATGAGCAGTTCTTC.

Written as DNA, the CDR3 is TGTGCCAGCAGCCGGACAGACACTGAAGCTTTCTTT. Its translation is CASSRTDTEAFF. The chain is built from TRBV6-2 or TRBV6-3 and TRBJ1-1; D may be TRBD1 (6 bases). The CDR3 is 12 amino acids. V was trimmed by 6 bases and J by 3 bases, leaving 8 bases between them. Germline assignment: CDR1 MNHEY and CDR2 SVGEGT.

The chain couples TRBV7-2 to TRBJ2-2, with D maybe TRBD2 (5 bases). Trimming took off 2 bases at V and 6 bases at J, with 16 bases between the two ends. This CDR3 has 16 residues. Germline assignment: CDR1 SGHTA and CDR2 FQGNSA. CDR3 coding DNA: TGTGCCAGCAGCTTACGAGGGTCCCGGGCGGCCGGGGAGCTGTTTTTT. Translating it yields CASSLRGSRAAGELFF.

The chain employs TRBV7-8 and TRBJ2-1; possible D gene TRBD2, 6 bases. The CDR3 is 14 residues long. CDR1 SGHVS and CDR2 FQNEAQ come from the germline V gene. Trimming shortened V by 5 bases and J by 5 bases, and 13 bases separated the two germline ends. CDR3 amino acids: CASSLGGLNNEQFF. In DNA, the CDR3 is TGTGCCAGCAGCCTCGGCGGACTAAACAATGAGCAGTTCTTC.

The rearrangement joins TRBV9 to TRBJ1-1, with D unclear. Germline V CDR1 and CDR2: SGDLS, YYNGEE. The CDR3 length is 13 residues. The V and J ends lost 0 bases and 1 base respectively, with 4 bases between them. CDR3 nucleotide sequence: TGTGCCAGCAGCGTAGCTTCGAACACTGAAGCTTTCTTT. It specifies CASSVASNTEAFF.

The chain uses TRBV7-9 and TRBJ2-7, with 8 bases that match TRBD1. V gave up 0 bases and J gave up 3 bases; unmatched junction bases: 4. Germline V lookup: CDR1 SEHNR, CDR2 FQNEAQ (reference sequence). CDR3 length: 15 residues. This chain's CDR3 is CASSLAVGQDYEQYF. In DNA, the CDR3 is TGTGCCAGCAGCTTAGCCGTGGGACAGGACTACGAGCAGTACTTC.

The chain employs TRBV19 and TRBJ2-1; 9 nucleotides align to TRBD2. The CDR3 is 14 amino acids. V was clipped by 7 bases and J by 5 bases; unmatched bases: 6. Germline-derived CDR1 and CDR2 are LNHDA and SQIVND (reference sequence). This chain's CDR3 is CASKRLAEDNEQFF. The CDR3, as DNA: TGTGCCAGTAAACGACTAGCGGAAGACAATGAGCAGTTCTTC.

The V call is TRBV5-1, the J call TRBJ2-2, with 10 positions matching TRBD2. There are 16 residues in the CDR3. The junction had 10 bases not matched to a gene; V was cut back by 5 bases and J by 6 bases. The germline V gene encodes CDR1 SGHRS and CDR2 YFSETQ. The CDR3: CASRILAGEDAGELFF. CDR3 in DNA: TGCGCCAGCAGGATTCTAGCGGGAGAGGATGCCGGGGAGCTGTTTTTT. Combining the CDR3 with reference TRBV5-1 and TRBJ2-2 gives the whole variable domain KAGVTQTPRYLIKTRGQQVTLSCSPISGHRSVSWYQQTPGQGLQFLFEYFSETQRNKGNFPGRFSGRQFSNSRSEMNVSTLELGDSALYLCASRILAGEDAGELFFGEGSRLTVL.

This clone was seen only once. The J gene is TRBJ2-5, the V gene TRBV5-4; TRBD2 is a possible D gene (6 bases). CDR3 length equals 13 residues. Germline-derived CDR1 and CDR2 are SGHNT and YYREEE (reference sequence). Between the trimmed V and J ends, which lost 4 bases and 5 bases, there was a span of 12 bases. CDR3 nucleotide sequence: TGTGCCAGCAGCAAAGCGGGCGGCGAGACCCAGTACTTC. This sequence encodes CASSKAGGETQYF.

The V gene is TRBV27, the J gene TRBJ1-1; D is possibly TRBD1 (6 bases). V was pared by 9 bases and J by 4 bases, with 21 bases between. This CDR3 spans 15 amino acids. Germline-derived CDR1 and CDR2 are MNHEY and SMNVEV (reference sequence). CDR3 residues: CARQPTRGRGTEAFF. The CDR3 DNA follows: TGTGCCAGACAACCAACCAGGGGTCGGGGCACTGAAGCTTTCTTT.

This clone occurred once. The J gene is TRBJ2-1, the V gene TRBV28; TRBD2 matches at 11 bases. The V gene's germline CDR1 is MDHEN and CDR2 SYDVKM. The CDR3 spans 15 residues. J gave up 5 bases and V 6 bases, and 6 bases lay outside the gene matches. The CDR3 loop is CASRLSGRAHNEQFF. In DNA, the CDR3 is TGTGCCAGCAGGCTTAGCGGGAGGGCCCACAATGAGCAGTTCTTC.